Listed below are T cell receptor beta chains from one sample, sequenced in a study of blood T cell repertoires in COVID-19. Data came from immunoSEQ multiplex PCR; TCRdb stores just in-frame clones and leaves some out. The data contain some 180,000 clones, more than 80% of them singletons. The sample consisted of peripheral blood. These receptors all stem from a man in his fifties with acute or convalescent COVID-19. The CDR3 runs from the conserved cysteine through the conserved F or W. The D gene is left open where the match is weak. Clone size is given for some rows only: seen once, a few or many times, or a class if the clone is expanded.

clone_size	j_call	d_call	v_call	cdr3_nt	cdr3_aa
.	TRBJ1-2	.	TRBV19	TGTGCCAGTAGTGACTGGACAGCCCGAAACTATGGCTACACCTTC	CASSDWTARNYGYTF
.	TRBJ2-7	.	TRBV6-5	TGTGCCAGCAGTTACATCGGGGCCGGAGGGTACGAGCAGTACTTC	CASSYIGAGGYEQYF
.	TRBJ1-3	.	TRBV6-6	TGTGCCAGCAGTTCCCAGGGGAACACCATATATTTT	CASSSQGNTIYF
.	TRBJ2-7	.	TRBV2	TGTGCCAGCAGTGACCCAAATACCCGAGGGTACGAGCAGTACTTC	CASSDPNTRGYEQYF
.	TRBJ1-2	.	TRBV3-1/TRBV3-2	TGTGCCAGCAGCCGGGGTCGGGGAAAAGCCTTTGGCTACACCTTC	CASSRGRGKAFGYTF
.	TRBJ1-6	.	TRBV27	TGTGCCAGCAGTTTAGAGTCCGAGGGTGGGTATTCACCCCTCCACTTT	CASSLESEGGYSPLHF
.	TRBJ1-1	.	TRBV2	TGTGCCAGCAGTCTGGCCCCACCCGTTGAAGCTTTCTTT	CASSLAPPVEAFF
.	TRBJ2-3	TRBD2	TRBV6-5	TGTGCCAGCAGTTACGGCGGGAGTAGGACAGATACGCAGTATTTT	CASSYGGSRTDTQYF
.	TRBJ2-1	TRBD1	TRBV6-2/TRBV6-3	TGTGCCAGCAGCGCAGGGGGCGCCTACAATGAGCAGTTCTTC	CASSAGGAYNEQFF
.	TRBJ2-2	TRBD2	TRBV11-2	TGTGCCAGCAGCCTCACCCCGGGACTACCCACCGGGGAGCTGTTTTTT	CASSLTPGLPTGELFF
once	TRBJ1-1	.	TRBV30	TGTGCCTGGAATAGGGGGACTGAAGCTTTCTTT	CAWNRGTEAFF
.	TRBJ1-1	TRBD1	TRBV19	TGTGCCAGTAGTATAGGGACAGGGATGAACACTGAAGCTTTCTTT	CASSIGTGMNTEAFF
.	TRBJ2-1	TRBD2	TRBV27	TGTGCCAGCAGTCTTTTTGGCGGGAGGACCCTCAGCTCCTACAATGAGCAGTTCTTC	CASSLFGGRTLSSYNEQFF
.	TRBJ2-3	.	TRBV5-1	TGCGCCAGCAGCTTGGGATCGGGGGGCACAGATACGCAGTATTTT	CASSLGSGGTDTQYF
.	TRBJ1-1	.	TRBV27	TGTGCCAGCAGTTTTCTCGGGGATTTCAGCACTGAAGCTTTCTTT	CASSFLGDFSTEAFF
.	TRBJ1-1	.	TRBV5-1	TGCGCCAGCAGCTTGGAGGGGTTCGGCACTGAAGCTTTCTTT	CASSLEGFGTEAFF
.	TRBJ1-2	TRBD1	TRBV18	TGTGCCAGCTCACCTTCTCGGGCAGGGGGTAACTATGGCTACACCTTC	CASSPSRAGGNYGYTF
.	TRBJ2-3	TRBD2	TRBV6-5	TGTGCCAGCAGAGCGGGAGAGAGAGATACGCAGTATTTT	CASRAGERDTQYF
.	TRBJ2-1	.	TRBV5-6	TGTGCCAGCAGCTTGTTTAACAATGAGCAGTTCTTC	CASSLFNNEQFF
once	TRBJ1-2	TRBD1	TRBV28	TGTGCCAGCAGTCAGGACAGGGTTCTTTTTGGCTACACCTTC	CASSQDRVLFGYTF
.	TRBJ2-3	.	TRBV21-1	TGTGCCAGCAGCGGAAGCGGGAGTAGTGTGGTGAGGGATACGCAGTATTTT	CASSGSGSSVVRDTQYF
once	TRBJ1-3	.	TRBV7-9	TGTGCCAGCAGCTTACCGAGCAGGGTTGGCACCATATATTTT	CASSLPSRVGTIYF
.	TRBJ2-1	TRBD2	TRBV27	TGTGCCAGCAGTTTTTGGGGTGCGGGAGGGGGAAATGAGCAGTTCTTC	CASSFWGAGGGNEQFF
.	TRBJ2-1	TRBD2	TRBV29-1	TGCAGCGTTGACCCATGGGGGGGGAATGAGCAGTTCTTC	CSVDPWGGNEQFF
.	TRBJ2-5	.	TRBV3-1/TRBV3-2	TGTGCCAGCAGCCAGGCCGGGGTAGAGACCCAGTACTTC	CASSQAGVETQYF
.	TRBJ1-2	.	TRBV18	TGTGCCAGCTCACCACGGCAGGGGATGGATGGCTACACCTTC	CASSPRQGMDGYTF
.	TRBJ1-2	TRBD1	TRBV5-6	TGTGCCAGCAGCTCCCCGGGACAGGGGAACTATGGCTACACCTTC	CASSSPGQGNYGYTF
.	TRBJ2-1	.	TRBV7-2	TGTGCCAGCAGCTTCGGAGGTTCCTACAATGAGCAGTTCTTC	CASSFGGSYNEQFF
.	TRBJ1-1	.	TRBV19	TGTGCCAGTAGTATAATAGGGGCGAACACTGAAGCTTTCTTT	CASSIIGANTEAFF
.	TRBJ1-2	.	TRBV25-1	TGTGCCAGCAGTGAATACGTGACAGGTGTCGTTGGCTACACCTTC	CASSEYVTGVVGYTF
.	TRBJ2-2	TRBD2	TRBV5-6	TGTGCCAGCAGCTTCAGCGGGGGCACCGGGGAGCTGTTTTTT	CASSFSGGTGELFF
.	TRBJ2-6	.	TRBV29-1	TGCAGCGTTGAAACAGGGATCTCTGGGGCCAACGTCCTGACTTTC	CSVETGISGANVLTF
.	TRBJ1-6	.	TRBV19	TGTGCCAGTAGCGCGAAGCGGGGTAGCTCCTATAATTCACCCCTCCACTTT	CASSAKRGSSYNSPLHF
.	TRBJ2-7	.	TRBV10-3	TGTGCCATCAGTGTTACTAGCTCCGAGCAGTACTTC	CAISVTSSEQYF
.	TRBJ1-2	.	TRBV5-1	TGCGCCAGCAGCCGCGGGTCCTTACAAGGCTACACCTTC	CASSRGSLQGYTF
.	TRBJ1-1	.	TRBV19	TGTGCCAGTAGTAGAGGCAGCCTTGAAGCTTTCTTT	CASSRGSLEAFF
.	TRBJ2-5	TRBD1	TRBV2	TGTGCCAGCAGTGAGACAGGGACGGGCCAAGAGACCCAGTACTTC	CASSETGTGQETQYF
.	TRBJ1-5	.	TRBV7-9	TGTGCCAGCAGCTTGGGCACAGGGACGAGCAATCAGCCCCAGCATTTT	CASSLGTGTSNQPQHF
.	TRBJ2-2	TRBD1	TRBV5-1	TGCGCCAGCAACCCCGGGACAGGGAACACCGGGGAGCTGTTTTTT	CASNPGTGNTGELFF
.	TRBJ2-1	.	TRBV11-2	TGTGCCAGCAGACATAGCGATGAGCAGTTCTTC	CASRHSDEQFF
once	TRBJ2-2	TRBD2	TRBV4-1	TGCGCCAGCAGCCCAGGTCAGGGGACTAGCACCGGGGAGCTGTTTTTT	CASSPGQGTSTGELFF
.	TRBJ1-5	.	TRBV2	TGTGCCAGCAGTGTTGTTCAGGCGCGGCCCCAGCATTTT	CASSVVQARPQHF
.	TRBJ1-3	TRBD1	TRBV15	TGTGCCACCAGTATAGACAGGGGGCGAAACACCATATATTTT	CATSIDRGRNTIYF
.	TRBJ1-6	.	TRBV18	TGTGCCAGCTCATTCGCCCCTGGACCAGCAGGGTCACCCCTCCACTTT	CASSFAPGPAGSPLHF
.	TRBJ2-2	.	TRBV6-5	TGTGCCAGCAAGAGTCTCCCGGACACCGGGGAGCTGTTTTTT	CASKSLPDTGELFF
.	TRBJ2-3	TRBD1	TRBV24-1	TGTGCCACCGGGGACAGGGGAAGGGGCACAGATACGCAGTATTTT	CATGDRGRGTDTQYF
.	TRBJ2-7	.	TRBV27	TGTGCCAGCAGCCCGGACAGAATGGTCTACGAGCAGTACTTC	CASSPDRMVYEQYF
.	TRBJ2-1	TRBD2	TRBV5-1	TGCGCCAGCAGCAAGACTAGCGGGAAAGCTGAGCAGTTCTTC	CASSKTSGKAEQFF